A selection of T cell receptor beta chains follows, all from one sample in a study of T cells in Graves' hyperthyroidism and ophthalmopathy. TCRdb re-analysed the multiplex PCR reads in MiXCR, keeping a single row per CDR3 protein. The sample yields roughly 570,000 distinct CDR3 sequences, about half seen once. The specimen was peripheral blood or thyroid tissue (not recorded which). These receptors were obtained from an adult woman with Graves' disease, either hyperthyroidism or ophthalmopathy (not recorded which). CDR3s include the opening cysteine and the closing phenylalanine or tryptophan. The D gene is left open where the match is weak. For some rows the clone size is stated as once, few or many, or as a class when expanded; others skip it.

-,TRBV7-2,TRBD2,TRBJ2-7,CASTPPSGRGDPYEQYF,TGTGCCAGCACCCCGCCCAGCGGGAGGGGCGACCCCTACGAGCAGTACTTC
-,TRBV29-1,-,TRBJ1-1,CSPPVGTVNTEAFF,TGCAGCCCCCCGGTGGGGACGGTGAACACTGAAGCTTTCTTT
few,TRBV12-3/TRBV12-4,-,TRBJ1-1,CASSWTAPNTEAFF,TGTGCCAGCAGTTGGACAGCGCCGAACACTGAAGCTTTCTTT
many,TRBV20-1,-,TRBJ1-2,CSAPSLDNPFNYGYTF,TGCAGTGCGCCCAGCCTTGACAACCCGTTTAACTATGGCTACACCTTC
-,TRBV15,-,TRBJ2-7,CATSGDYEQYF,TGTGCCACCAGCGGGGACTACGAGCAGTACTTC
once,TRBV20-1,-,TRBJ1-1,CSATQGTSTEAFF,TGCAGTGCTACCCAGGGGACGAGCACTGAAGCTTTCTTT
-,TRBV7-2,-,TRBJ2-7,CASSLAGGGYSYEQYF,TGTGCCAGCAGCTTAGCGGGCGGCGGATACTCCTACGAGCAGTACTTC
many,TRBV12-3/TRBV12-4,-,TRBJ2-7,CASSLARRGEQYF,TGTGCCAGCAGTTTAGCGCGCAGGGGCGAGCAGTACTTC
-,TRBV20-1,-,TRBJ1-3,CSASGQIF,TGCAGTGCCTCGGGACAAATATTT
-,TRBV9,-,TRBJ1-2,CASSPRSNYGYTF,TGTGCCAGCAGCCCACGGTCTAACTATGGCTACACCTTC
many,TRBV5-1,-,TRBJ2-6,CASSLDGRANVLTF,TGCGCCAGCAGCTTGGACGGTAGGGCCAACGTCCTGACTTTC
-,TRBV9,-,TRBJ1-6,CASSVGTAVNSPLHF,TGTGCCAGCAGCGTAGGGACAGCTGTCAATTCACCCCTCCACTTT
few,TRBV27,TRBD1,TRBJ1-4,CASSLRGRGEKLFF,TGTGCCAGCAGTTTAAGGGGGCGCGGTGAAAAACTGTTTTTT
many,TRBV5-1,TRBD2,TRBJ2-2,CASGGGRNTGELFF,TGCGCCAGCGGCGGCGGGAGGAACACCGGGGAGCTGTTTTTT
many,TRBV6-6,TRBD2,TRBJ2-5,CASSHRTSGFLWETQYF,TGTGCCAGCAGTCACCGGACTAGCGGGTTTCTGTGGGAGACCCAGTACTTC
-,TRBV19,-,TRBJ2-7,CASSTDRRIAPYEQYF,TGTGCCAGTAGTACCGACAGAAGGATCGCCCCCTACGAGCAGTACTTC
few,TRBV14,-,TRBJ1-1,CASSQVGWPVEAFF,TGTGCCAGCAGCCAAGTTGGGTGGCCAGTTGAAGCTTTCTTT
-,TRBV9,-,TRBJ1-6,CASSVEAGSPLHF,TGTGCCAGCAGCGTAGAGGCGGGTTCACCCCTCCACTTT
-,TRBV28,TRBD1,TRBJ2-7,CASKPFAGQGFYEQYF,TGTGCCAGCAAACCCTTTGCGGGACAGGGTTTCTACGAGCAGTACTTC
-,TRBV20-1,TRBD1,TRBJ1-1,CSARGQGAVTEAFF,TGCAGTGCTAGGGGACAGGGGGCCGTCACTGAAGCTTTCTTT
many,TRBV29-1,TRBD1,TRBJ1-1,CSDRTGGEAFF,TGCAGCGACCGCACAGGGGGTGAAGCTTTCTTT
-,TRBV20-1,TRBD2,TRBJ2-7,CSAPPGGEQYF,TGCAGTGCCCCACCGGGGGGCGAGCAGTACTTC
many,TRBV11-1,-,TRBJ2-2,CASSPYGDTGELFF,TGTGCCAGCAGCCCCTACGGGGACACCGGGGAGCTGTTTTTT
-,TRBV10-2,-,TRBJ2-2,CASPGRGTGELFF,TGCGCCAGCCCTGGGAGGGGGACCGGGGAGCTGTTTTTT
-,TRBV5-1,-,TRBJ2-3,CASSSPISPVAQYF,TGCGCCAGCAGCTCCCCTATCTCCCCAGTGGCGCAGTATTTT
many,TRBV12-3/TRBV12-4,-,TRBJ1-1,CASSPGSGANTEAFF,TGTGCCAGCAGCCCCGGATCCGGGGCGAACACTGAAGCTTTCTTT
once,TRBV2,-,TRBJ1-3,CASTEWGNTIYF,TGTGCCAGCACGGAGTGGGGAAACACCATATATTTT
many,TRBV5-8,-,TRBJ2-7,CASSADVVYEQYF,TGTGCCAGCAGCGCGGACGTGGTCTACGAGCAGTACTTC
-,TRBV29-1,-,TRBJ1-1,CSVEPGGTEAFF,TGCAGCGTTGAACCCGGAGGGACTGAAGCTTTCTTT
few,TRBV7-6,TRBD2,TRBJ2-5,CASSLDGRASGSRETQYF,TGTGCCAGCAGCTTAGATGGTCGGGCTAGCGGGAGTCGAGAGACCCAGTACTTC
-,TRBV7-9,-,TRBJ2-7,CASRGTGGDTGEQYF,TGTGCCAGCAGGGGTACGGGGGGCGACACCGGGGAGCAGTACTTC
many,TRBV19,-,TRBJ1-5,CASSILQGRQPQHF,TGTGCCAGTAGTATATTACAGGGTAGGCAGCCCCAGCATTTT
many,TRBV12-3/TRBV12-4,-,TRBJ1-1,CASTTGLSLNTEAFF,TGTGCCAGCACCACGGGACTGAGCCTGAACACTGAAGCTTTCTTT
-,TRBV7-9,-,TRBJ2-3,CASSLVSGGADTQYF,TGTGCCAGCAGCTTAGTTTCAGGTGGAGCAGATACGCAGTATTTT
many,TRBV7-3,TRBD2,TRBJ2-7,CASSLMGGSYEQYF,TGTGCCAGCAGCCTAATGGGGGGGTCCTACGAGCAGTACTTC
many,TRBV7-9,-,TRBJ1-1,CASSLAGGGGTGEAFF,TGTGCCAGCAGCTTAGCTGGTGGAGGGGGAACAGGTGAAGCTTTCTTT
-,TRBV15,TRBD1,TRBJ1-4,CATRRQGGSEKLFF,TGTGCCACCAGAAGACAGGGAGGGAGTGAAAAACTGTTTTTT
-,TRBV10-3,TRBD1,TRBJ1-1,CAISRDRGPEAFF,TGTGCCATCAGCAGGGACAGGGGGCCGGAAGCTTTCTTT
-,TRBV4-1,-,TRBJ1-2,CASSQADGYTF,TGCGCCAGCAGCCAAGCGGATGGCTACACCTTC
-,TRBV7-2,-,TRBJ2-5,CASSLAPGQGETQYF,TGTGCCAGCAGCTTAGCGCCTGGGCAGGGAGAGACCCAGTACTTC
many,TRBV10-3,-,TRBJ1-6,CAISERGQINSPLHF,TGTGCCATCAGTGAACGAGGGCAAATAAATTCACCCCTCCACTTT
-,TRBV11-2,-,TRBJ1-3,CASSDARGNTIYF,TGTGCCAGCAGCGACGCCCGGGGAAACACCATATATTTT
-,TRBV10-3,-,TRBJ2-5,CAISFSGLGETQYF,TGTGCCATCAGTTTCTCGGGGCTCGGAGAGACCCAGTACTTC
few,TRBV28,TRBD1,TRBJ1-1,CASGRTRDSGNTEAFF,TGTGCCAGCGGACGTACTCGGGACAGCGGGAACACTGAAGCTTTCTTT
many,TRBV15,-,TRBJ2-2,CATSMDYGGNTGELFF,TGTGCCACCAGCATGGATTACGGCGGGAACACCGGGGAGCTGTTTTTT
many,TRBV29-1,-,TRBJ2-5,CSVVAGFGEETQYF,TGCAGCGTTGTGGCAGGGTTTGGGGAGGAGACCCAGTACTTC
-,TRBV7-9,-,TRBJ2-5,CASRPGLIRVETQYF,TGCGCCAGCAGGCCAGGACTTATACGCGTAGAGACCCAGTACTTC
-,TRBV10-3,-,TRBJ1-2,CAISGLGVWGYGYTF,TGTGCCATCAGTGGGCTCGGGGTATGGGGCTATGGCTACACCTTC
-,TRBV29-1,TRBD2,TRBJ2-5,CSVTSGSRGETQYF,TGCAGCGTCACTAGCGGGAGTAGAGGAGAGACCCAGTACTTC
-,TRBV7-8,TRBD2,TRBJ2-7,CASSPGLAGVYNEQYF,TGTGCCAGCAGCCCTGGACTAGCGGGAGTGTACAATGAGCAGTACTTC
-,TRBV7-9,-,TRBJ1-2,CASSLPPNYGYTF,TGTGCCAGCAGCTTACCGCCAAACTATGGCTACACCTTC
many,TRBV12-3/TRBV12-4,-,TRBJ2-7,CASSPGLGRGEQYF,TGTGCCAGCAGTCCGGGACTGGGTCGAGGGGAGCAGTACTTC
-,TRBV29-1,-,TRBJ1-4,CSVLWTFKLFF,TGCAGCGTGCTCTGGACGTTTAAACTGTTTTTT